The subject of this entry is one T cell receptor (beta chain). This record comes from a study of blood T cells in healthy people across ages. Using a J-beta primer mix together with a sample-barcoded 5' primer, a second PCR was run for roughly 7 to 11 cycles. TCRdb used MiXCR to reprocess the 5' RACE reads, holding one entry per CDR3 protein. In the table there are 900,000 to 950,000 distinct CDR3 sequences, almost 30% of which are singletons. CDR3 length: 14 amino acids. V shed 2 bases, J shed 6 bases, and the junction held 7 bases outside the gene matches. Germline V gene sequence: CDR1 SGHRS, CDR2 YFSETQ. The sample was also linked to a second study, of T cells of mothers and their children.

The chain joins TRBV5-1 to TRBJ1-1; 7 bases agree with TRBD1. This clonotype was sampled from a middle-aged woman in good health. The sequenced sample consisted of blood. DNA of the CDR3: TGCGCCAGCAGCTTTAAAGGGGGCATCGCTGAAGCTTTCTTT. Translated, it gives CASSFKGGIAEAFF. Full variable domain (outside the CDR3, taken from reference TRBV5-1 and TRBJ1-1): KAGVTQTPRYLIKTRGQQVTLSCSPISGHRSVSWYQQTPGQGLQFLFEYFSETQRNKGNFPGRFSGRQFSNSRSEMNVSTLELGDSALYLCASSFKGGIAEAFFGQGTRLTVV.